Following are 32 T cell receptor beta chains from one sample sequenced in a study of shared clonotypes between healthy human individuals. The protocol was immunoSEQ multiplex PCR, while the TCRdb copy is restricted to in-frame clones and leaves out a portion. The sample holds 1.6 million or so clones, approximately 96% seen once. The material sequenced was naive CD4+ T cells sorted from blood. Stated subset: CD45RA+ positively selected. These TCRs come from a man in his thirties or forties in good health.

V and J are TRBV4-1 and TRBJ2-7; D may correspond to TRBD1 or TRBD2 (5 bases each). The CDR3 spans 16 residues. Germline CDR1 MGHRA, CDR2 YSYEKL. V was trimmed by 0 bases and J by 5 bases, leaving 17 bases between them. Here the CDR3 reads CASSQEPNLGAHEQYF. The CDR3 region has the DNA TGCGCCAGCAGCCAAGAACCGAACCTCGGGGCCCACGAGCAGTACTTC.

The rearrangement links TRBV11-2 to TRBJ1-1; no reliable D call. Trimming shortened V by 5 bases and J by 1 base, and 17 bases separated the two germline ends. Germline assignment: CDR1 SGHAT and CDR2 FQNNGV. This CDR3 has 16 residues. The CDR3 nucleotides are TGTGCCAGCAGCCCGAACACCGGTGTGGGGAACACTGAAGCTTTCTTT. As protein: CASSPNTGVGNTEAFF.

This chain links TRBV5-6 with TRBJ2-5; 7 nucleotides match TRBD2. The CDR3 spans 19 residues. Germline V gene lookup returns CDR1 SGHDT and CDR2 YYEEEE. V lost 2 bases to trimming and J lost 1 base; unmatched junction nucleotides: 17. CDR3 in amino acids: CASSFGGPRGVSLQETQYF. In DNA form, the CDR3 reads TGTGCCAGCAGCTTCGGAGGACCTCGGGGGGTTTCTCTCCAAGAGACCCAGTACTTC.

V gene TRBV6-1 combines with J gene TRBJ2-7, with 11 nucleotides matching TRBD1. The germline V gene encodes CDR1 MNHNS and CDR2 SASEGT. This CDR3 spans 14 amino acids. The V and J ends lost 4 bases and 5 bases, in that order; junction bases with no gene match: 4. The CDR3 loop is CASSGGQGAHEQYF. The CDR3 DNA is TGTGCCAGCAGTGGTGGACAGGGGGCGCACGAGCAGTACTTC.

The chain couples TRBV9 to TRBJ1-1; D call uncertain. V gave up 3 bases and J gave up 1 base, with 13 bases separating them. This CDR3 comprises 15 residues. Germline loops: CDR1 SGDLS, CDR2 YYNGEE. CDR3 nucleotide sequence: TGTGCCAGCAGCGAGGGCCTCCAGCGGAACACTGAAGCTTTCTTT. Protein product: CASSEGLQRNTEAFF.

This chain joins TRBV5-4 and TRBJ2-1, with D possibly being TRBD2 (5 bases). V lost 0 bases to trimming and J lost 8 bases, with 12 bases between them. This CDR3 is built from 14 residues. From germline, CDR1 is SGHNT and CDR2 YYREEE (reference sequence). The CDR3 here is CASSLATRSDEQFF. The CDR3 nucleotides read TGTGCCAGCAGCTTGGCCACTAGATCGGATGAGCAGTTCTTC.

This clone has just one count. CDR3 coding DNA: TGTGCCTGGAACTGGGGGCCAGGGGCCAACGTCCTGACTTTC. This translates into CAWNWGPGANVLTF. This chain uses TRBV30 with TRBJ2-6, with a possible D match to TRBD1 (6 bases). The germline V gene has CDR1 GTSNPN and CDR2 SVGIG (reference sequence). The CDR3 consists of 14 residues. V was shortened by 4 bases and J by 4 bases, with 11 bases between the two germline ends.

Here the CDR3 DNA reads TGTGCCAGCAGAGAGACAGGGATGGCCGGGGAGCTGTTTTTT. As protein: CASRETGMAGELFF. The J gene is TRBJ2-2, the V gene TRBV27; 7 bases map to TRBD1. The trim removed 6 bases at V and 6 bases at J, leaving 7 bases unmatched. The CDR3 is 14 residues long. Per the germline V gene, CDR1 is MNHEY and CDR2 is SMNVEV (reference sequence).

The genes are TRBV30 and TRBJ2-7; TRBD1 matches at 7 bases. There are 16 residues in the CDR3. Germline V gives CDR1 GTSNPN, CDR2 SVGIG (reference sequence). The J segment lost 1 base and the V segment lost 4 bases, leaving 13 bases of the junction unmatched. The CDR3 protein is CAWTLKPGQNSYEQYF. Here the CDR3 DNA reads TGTGCCTGGACCCTGAAACCGGGACAGAATTCCTACGAGCAGTACTTC.

The V gene is TRBV5-1, the J gene TRBJ1-1, with D possibly matching TRBD1 (5 bases). Germline V gene data show CDR1 as SGHRS and CDR2 as YFSETQ. This CDR3 is built from 16 residues. The V end was cut by 3 bases, the J end by 1 base, with 16 bases between. CDR3 residues: CASSSQTDSKNTEAFF. The CDR3, as DNA: TGCGCCAGCAGCTCACAAACCGACAGCAAGAACACTGAAGCTTTCTTT. Looking up the rest from reference TRBV5-1 and TRBJ1-1 gives the full variable domain: KAGVTQTPRYLIKTRGQQVTLSCSPISGHRSVSWYQQTPGQGLQFLFEYFSETQRNKGNFPGRFSGRQFSNSRSEMNVSTLELGDSALYLCASSSQTDSKNTEAFFGQGTRLTVV.

The chain joins TRBV29-1 to TRBJ2-1, with 11 bases fitting TRBD2. V lost 4 bases, J lost 0 bases, and 5 bases stayed unmatched. CDR1 and CDR2 (germline): SQVTM, ANQGSEA. This CDR3 is built from 16 residues. CDR3 in amino acids: CSVVGLADSSYNEQFF. As DNA, the CDR3 is TGCAGCGTTGTGGGACTAGCGGACAGCTCCTACAATGAGCAGTTCTTC.

Only one count was recorded for this clone. The CDR3 bases are TGTGCCAGCAGCTCCACTTTTGGGACTAGCGGGTTGACCTACGAGCAGTACTTC. Protein product: CASSSTFGTSGLTYEQYF. The chain links TRBV11-2 to TRBJ2-7, with TRBD2 matching 12 bases. The CDR3 spans 18 residues. Germline values: CDR1 SGHAT, CDR2 FQNNGV. Trimming took 4 bases from V and 2 from J; bases not matched to a gene: 12.

V is TRBV7-3 and J is TRBJ2-4; 8 nucleotides align to TRBD1. This CDR3 contains 14 residues. V gave up 5 bases and J gave up 6 bases; unmatched junction bases: 6. Germline-derived CDR1 and CDR2 are SGHTA and FQGTGA. The CDR3 spells CASSQTGALNIQYF. The CDR3 region has the DNA TGTGCCAGCAGCCAGACAGGGGCCTTAAACATTCAGTACTTC.

This chain connects TRBV5-1 to TRBJ2-1; D is unclear. The CDR3 runs 14 residues. Germline CDR1 SGHRS, CDR2 YFSETQ. Trimming removed 4 bases from V and 0 bases from J, with 8 bases in between. The CDR3 sequence is CASSETLSYNEQFF. The CDR3, as DNA: TGCGCCAGCAGCGAAACTCTCTCCTACAATGAGCAGTTCTTC. The whole variable domain, remainder taken from reference TRBV5-1 and TRBJ2-1, is KAGVTQTPRYLIKTRGQQVTLSCSPISGHRSVSWYQQTPGQGLQFLFEYFSETQRNKGNFPGRFSGRQFSNSRSEMNVSTLELGDSALYLCASSETLSYNEQFFGPGTRLTVL.

This chain links TRBV6-1 with TRBJ2-5; D is undetermined. The ends were cut back, 10 bases at V and 2 bases at J, with 14 bases in the middle. Germline-derived CDR1 and CDR2 are MNHNS and SASEGT. The CDR3 is 13 amino acids. Here the CDR3 reads CATSMQVQETQYF. As DNA, the CDR3 is TGTGCCACCTCCATGCAAGTACAAGAGACCCAGTACTTC.

The V call is TRBV9, the J call TRBJ2-5, with TRBD2 identical over 14 bases. The CDR3 sequence is 16 residues long. Per germline, CDR1 SGDLS and CDR2 YYNGEE. J lost 4 bases, V lost 0 bases, and 2 bases had no gene match. CDR3 amino acids: CASSVGGTSGRETQYF. The DNA of the CDR3 is TGTGCCAGCAGCGTAGGCGGGACTAGCGGGAGAGAGACCCAGTACTTC.

The CDR3 loop reads CASSPHTRLGYTF. In DNA form, the CDR3 reads TGTGCCAGCAGTCCCCACACACGGCTAGGCTACACCTTC. V and J are TRBV28 and TRBJ1-2; no reliable D call. The V gene's germline CDR1 is MDHEN and CDR2 SYDVKM. The CDR3 has 13 amino acids. Trimming stripped 5 bases from V and 8 bases from J, with 15 bases between.

V is TRBV11-2 and J is TRBJ1-4; no clear D gene. The CDR3 spans 15 residues. CDR1 SGHAT and CDR2 FQNNGV come from the germline V gene. With 5 bases removed from V and 0 bases from J, the gap between germline ends came to 10 bases. This CDR3 reads CASSRQAATNEKLFF. For the CDR3, the DNA is TGTGCCAGCAGCCGACAAGCGGCAACTAATGAAAAACTGTTTTTT.

The chain recombines TRBV6-4 with TRBJ1-2; D call uncertain. The germline V gene encodes CDR1 MRHNA and CDR2 SNTAGT. CDR3 length: 12 amino acids. V gave up 2 bases and J gave up 4 bases, with 5 bases separating them. CDR3 amino acids: CASSDGTYGYTF. Written as DNA, the CDR3 is TGTGCCAGCAGTGACGGAACCTATGGCTACACCTTC.

The chain joins TRBV5-5 to TRBJ2-5, with 9 bases identical to TRBD1. There are 17 residues in the CDR3. The germline CDR1 and CDR2 sequences are SGHKS and YYEKEE (reference sequence). The V and J ends lost 3 bases and 0 bases, in that order; junction bases with no gene match: 9. CDR3 coding DNA: TGTGCCAGCAGCTCCAGAGGGACAGGGATGTACCAAGAGACCCAGTACTTC. Translated, it gives CASSSRGTGMYQETQYF.

The chain recombines TRBV9 with TRBJ1-1; no firm D call. The CDR3 sequence is 13 residues long. V was pared by 3 bases and J by 1 base, with 7 bases between. Germline-derived CDR1 and CDR2 are SGDLS and YYNGEE. CDR3 sequence reads: CASSATGNTEAFF. DNA for the CDR3: TGTGCCAGCAGCGCCACTGGGAACACTGAAGCTTTCTTT.

The chain joins TRBV7-2 to TRBJ2-1; 7 bases agree with TRBD2. V trimming: 1 base; J trimming: 3 bases; junction bases outside the gene matches: 6. There are 16 residues in the CDR3. CDR1 and CDR2 from the germline V gene are SGHTA and FQGNSA. CDR3 residues: CASSLGLARFYNEQFF. The CDR3 region has the DNA TGTGCCAGCAGCTTAGGACTAGCCCGTTTCTACAATGAGCAGTTCTTC. Full variable domain (missing parts from reference TRBV7-2 and TRBJ2-1): GAGVSQSPSNKVTEKGKDVELRCDPISGHTALYWYRQSLGQGLEFLIYFQGNSAPDKSGLPSDRFSAERTGGSVSTLTIQRTQQEDSAVYLCASSLGLARFYNEQFFGPGTRLTVL.

The rearrangement uses TRBV28 and TRBJ2-3, with a possible D match to TRBD2 (5 bases). V gave up 2 bases and J gave up 2 bases, with 11 bases separating them. The germline gives CDR1 MDHEN, CDR2 SYDVKM. The CDR3 totals 15 residues. The CDR3 bases are TGTGCCAGCAGTTTACAGGCGCGGGTCACAGATACGCAGTATTTT. Protein product: CASSLQARVTDTQYF.

This chain joins TRBV4-3 and TRBJ2-1; a weak D match, TRBD2 (5 bases). Per the germline V gene, CDR1 is LGHNA and CDR2 is YSLEER. V was clipped by 4 bases and J by 7 bases, with 14 bases between them. This CDR3 spans 14 amino acids. Here the CDR3 reads CASSPQEVSNEQFF. The CDR3 coding sequence is TGCGCCAGCAGCCCCCAGGAGGTTTCGAATGAGCAGTTCTTC.

V is TRBV9 and J is TRBJ1-4; TRBD1 might be the D (5 bases). The germline gives CDR1 SGDLS, CDR2 YYNGEE. The V and J ends lost 1 base and 4 bases respectively, with 8 bases between them. There are 14 residues in the CDR3. The CDR3, as DNA: TGTGCCAGCAGCGTAACAGGCTTTAATGAAAAACTGTTTTTT. It yields the protein CASSVTGFNEKLFF.

The chain uses TRBV5-6 and TRBJ2-2; D ambiguous. Germline assignment: CDR1 SGHDT and CDR2 YYEEEE. CDR3 length: 18 residues. Trimming removed 0 bases at V and 3 bases at J, with 18 bases between. CDR3 coding DNA: TGTGCCAGCAGCTTGGGATTCGACCACCTCCGGGACACCGGGGAGCTGTTTTTT. This codes for CASSLGFDHLRDTGELFF.

In this sample, this clone turned up a few times. The chain recombines TRBV5-1 with TRBJ2-7; TRBD1 matches at 10 bases. V dropped 4 bases and J dropped 7; count of bases not matched to a gene: 8. CDR1 and CDR2 (germline): SGHRS, YFSETQ. CDR3 size: 14 residues. The CDR3 is CASSTRDRGSEQYF. CDR3 nucleotides: TGCGCCAGCAGCACCCGGGACAGGGGTAGTGAGCAGTACTTC.

In the case of this clone: It may be a read error: a sequence one base away is much more abundant. This specimen includes other DNA sequences encoding the same CDR3. The rearrangement joins TRBV28 to TRBJ2-7; the D is unclear. Deletions cut 1 base from V and 4 bases from J, with 2 bases between. CDR1 is MDHEN, CDR2 SYDVKM, per germline. The CDR3 sequence is 11 residues long. The CDR3 region is CASSLLYEQYF. The CDR3 DNA reads TGTGCCAGCAGTTTATTGTACGAGCAGTACTTC. Supplemented by reference TRBV28 and TRBJ2-7, the full variable domain reads DVKVTQSSRYLVKRTGEKVFLECVQDMDHENMFWYRQDPGLGLRLIYFSYDVKMKEKGDIPEGYSVSREKKERFSLILESASTNQTSMYLCASSLLYEQYFGPGTRLTVT.

The chain carries TRBV29-1 and TRBJ2-1; D gene uncertain. V lost 7 bases and J 3 bases, leaving 4 bases between the germline ends. The CDR3 consists of 10 residues. CDR1 is SQVTM and CDR2 is ANQGSEA in the germline V gene. The CDR3 DNA sequence: TGCAGCGGGAACTACAATGAGCAGTTCTTC. It yields the protein CSGNYNEQFF.

This clone has only one observation. This chain connects TRBV18 to TRBJ1-4, with D unclear. Per germline, CDR1 KGHSH and CDR2 LQKENI. The ends were cut back, 6 bases at V and 8 bases at J, with 16 bases in the middle. This CDR3 has 14 amino acids. CDR3 region: CASSPGLGGEKLFF. Written as DNA, the CDR3 is TGTGCCAGCTCCCCGGGTCTCGGTGGGGAAAAACTGTTTTTT.

This CDR3 is CASSRGHRTSGNYEQYF. CDR3 DNA: TGTGCCAGCAGCCGTGGACATAGGACTAGCGGGAACTACGAGCAGTACTTC. The genes are TRBV28 and TRBJ2-7, with 12 bases identical to TRBD2. CDR1 MDHEN and CDR2 SYDVKM come from the germline V gene. Trimming cost V 6 bases and J 3 bases; bases outside gene matches: 12. The CDR3 is 17 amino acids.

The V gene is TRBV9, the J gene TRBJ1-2, with D uncertain. CDR1 SGDLS and CDR2 YYNGEE come from the germline V gene. V was trimmed by 4 bases and J by 0 bases, leaving 19 bases between them. The CDR3 sequence is 17 residues long. CDR3: CASSPRRSRRANYGYTF. In DNA form, the CDR3 reads TGTGCCAGCAGCCCAAGGAGGTCCCGCCGGGCTAACTATGGCTACACCTTC.